This section outlines one TCR beta chain sequence together with its context. Through a sample-barcoded 5' primer and a J-beta primer mix, a second PCR was run for roughly 7 to 11 cycles. TCRdb itself ran the 5' RACE reads through MiXCR, one entry per CDR3 protein. This table has 1.5 million to 2 million distinct CDR3 sequences, roughly 49% appearing once. The sample is drawn from a study of blood T cells in healthy people across ages. Study in general: Per two T cells, about one barcoded beta molecule was captured through template switching.

Each individual donor underwent a draw of about 11 milliliters of peripheral blood. PBMCs were isolated at a quantity of at least 7 million per sample. Germline CDR1 is MNHEY and CDR2 is SVGAGI. The CDR3 consists of 15 residues. V was trimmed by 6 bases and J by 3 bases, leaving 14 bases between them. This clonotype originated in a woman in her thirties or forties in good health. This chain uses TRBV6-5 with TRBJ2-2, with a possible D match to TRBD1 (6 bases). The sequenced sample consisted of blood. In DNA form, the CDR3 reads TGTGCCAGCAGCCCGAGGACAGACGACACCGGGGAGCTGTTTTTT. This translates into CASSPRTDDTGELFF.